The 8 T cell receptor beta chains below come from one sample, sequenced in a study of cytomegalovirus exposure and HLA in healthy donors (TCRdb year 2017). The library was obtained by the immunoSEQ multiplex PCR assay. For the multiplex PCR, a mixture combining 60 forward primers for TCR Vbeta segments and 13 reverse primers for TCR Jbeta segments was used. The table was pulled from immuneACCESS by TCRdb, which kept in-frame rearrangements only. Such tables lose some clones; where checked, under half of the loss comes from unresolved V genes, and the rest has no known cause. The sample table lists about 200,000 clones, approximately 12% of them with a count of one. Clones ranked in the top ten supply approximately 8.4% of the sample. Sequenced input: PBMCs. These receptors all stem from a man in his forties or fifties in good health and CMV-seropositive.

The chain joins TRBV6-5 to TRBJ2-1; 9 bases match TRBD1. Germline values: CDR1 MNHEY, CDR2 SVGAGI. The CDR3 consists of 15 residues. V lost 6 bases, J lost 2 bases, and 5 bases stayed unmatched. CDR3 amino acids: CASSLQGATYNEQFF. The CDR3, as DNA: TGTGCCAGCAGCTTACAGGGGGCAACCTACAATGAGCAGTTCTTC.

The chain couples TRBV11-2 to TRBJ1-2, with D perhaps matching TRBD1 (6 bases). This CDR3 region has 12 residues. Germline V gene lookup returns CDR1 SGHAT and CDR2 FQNNGV. The V gene lost 1 base and the J gene lost 7 bases, with 7 bases spanning the gap. The CDR3 nucleotides are TGTGCCAGCAGCTTAGGAGGGGGTGGCTACACCTTC. This codes for CASSLGGGGYTF. Full variable domain (missing parts from reference TRBV11-2 and TRBJ1-2): EAGVAQSPRYKIIEKRQSVAFWCNPISGHATLYWYQQILGQGPKLLIQFQNNGVVDDSQLPKDRFSAERLKGVDSTLKIQPAKLEDSAVYLCASSLGGGGYTFGSGTRLTVV.

This clone was counted between two and nine times. The rearrangement uses TRBV30 and TRBJ2-7; no reliable D call. The germline V gene encodes CDR1 GTSNPN and CDR2 SVGIG (reference sequence). This CDR3 is built from 12 residues. V lost 1 base and J 3 bases, leaving 7 bases between the germline ends. The CDR3 nucleotides read TGTGCCTGGAGTGCCCTCGGCTACGAGCAGTACTTC. It yields the protein CAWSALGYEQYF.

The chain joins TRBV4-3 to TRBJ1-3, with a weak D call TRBD1 (5 bases). CDR3 length: 16 residues. Germline CDR1 reads LGHNA; CDR2 reads YSLEER. Trimming shortened V by 1 base and J by 1 base, and 11 bases separated the two germline ends. CDR3: CASSQAQGRSGNTIYF. CDR3 DNA sequence: TGCGCCAGCAGCCAAGCTCAGGGAAGGTCTGGAAACACCATATATTTT.

This clone has only a few counts. V usage is TRBV11-2 and J usage is TRBJ1-3, with D hard to call. CDR1 and CDR2 (germline): SGHAT, FQNNGV. The CDR3 extends over 14 amino acids. V gave up 6 bases and J gave up 3 bases, with 12 bases separating them. DNA of the CDR3: TGTGCCAGCAGGGCGGAGGGAAGTGGAAACACCATATATTTT. Protein product: CASRAEGSGNTIYF.

In regard to this clone: A junction end diverges from the germline sequence, so it may reflect a read error. The chain recombines TRBV2 with TRBJ2-1, with TRBD2 identical over 7 bases. The CDR3 runs to 16 residues. CDR1 and CDR2 from the germline V gene are SNHLY and FYNNEI. In DNA, the CDR3 is TGTGCCAGCAGCGAAGCTGGGACTACCATTAATAATGAGCAGTTCTTC. It is translated as CASSEAGTTINNEQFF.

The chain combines TRBV27 with TRBJ1-3; D not certain. Deletions cut 2 bases from V and 3 bases from J, with 5 bases between. CDR1 and CDR2 (germline): MNHEY, SMNVEV (reference sequence). This CDR3 contains 13 residues. CDR3 nucleotide sequence: TGTGCCAGCAGTTTACAAATTGGAAACACCATATATTTT. This codes for CASSLQIGNTIYF.

The V and J genes are TRBV19 and TRBJ2-5; possibly TRBD2 for D (6 bases). The germline gives CDR1 LNHDA, CDR2 SQIVND (reference sequence). The CDR3 covers 14 residues. V lost 6 bases to trimming and J lost 5 bases, with 16 bases between them. CDR3 sequence: CASRPTRAGETQYF. As DNA, the CDR3 is TGTGCCAGTAGGCCGACCCGGGCGGGGGAGACCCAGTACTTC.